The 4 T cell receptor beta chains in this list originate from one sample, sequenced in a study of cytomegalovirus exposure and HLA in healthy donors. The PCR ran on 60 Vbeta and 13 Jbeta primers. Clones were sequenced by immunoSEQ multiplex PCR, and TCRdb holds only the in-frame ones, with some missing. The sample yields under 200,000 clones, of which the top ten take up 6.5%. The source material was PBMCs. The receptor source for this set is a man aged 25-45 years in good health and CMV-seronegative.

The genes are TRBV19 and TRBJ1-5; TRBD1 matches at 8 bases. Unmatched junction bases numbered 12, after V lost 9 bases and J lost 14 bases. The germline gives CDR1 LNHDA, CDR2 SQIVND (reference sequence). This CDR3 is built from 12 residues. The CDR3 is CASSSRDRSEHF. The CDR3 DNA reads TGTGCCAGCAGTTCCCGGGACAGGTCGGAGCATTTT.

The rearrangement uses TRBV10-1 and TRBJ1-2; D call uncertain. Germline V gene data show CDR1 as WNHNN and CDR2 as SYGVQD (reference sequence). CDR3 size: 14 residues. The V end was cut by 0 bases, the J end by 1 base, with 6 bases between. The CDR3 protein is CASSESTVNYGYTF. CDR3 nucleotide sequence: TGCGCCAGCAGTGAGTCCACGGTTAACTATGGCTACACCTTC.

V and J are TRBV5-6 and TRBJ2-7; D unresolved. The CDR3 extends over 12 amino acids. The germline CDR1 and CDR2 sequences are SGHDT and YYEEEE. V lost 3 bases and J lost 7, with 11 bases in between. The CDR3, as DNA: TGTGCCAGCAGCTATCCGAACGGGGAGCAGTACTTC. Encoded protein: CASSYPNGEQYF.

The chain is built from TRBV19 and TRBJ1-4; the match to TRBD1 covers 8 bases. In germline, CDR1 is LNHDA, CDR2 SQIVND (reference sequence). The CDR3 is 15 amino acids. V gave up 7 bases and J gave up 8 bases; unmatched junction bases: 12. The CDR3 region is CASMATPGGQEKLFF. The CDR3 bases are TGTGCCAGTATGGCCACACCAGGGGGCCAAGAAAAACTGTTTTTT.